The source of this T cell receptor (beta chain) is a study of blood T cell repertoires in COVID-19. The overall study: Sites across the United States, Italy and Spain contributed samples from acute and convalescent COVID-19. PBMCs, B-cell-depleted T cells, or T cells were the source of the cDNA or gDNA that made up the material.

Original handling: Estimation of nucleated cell counts relied on the amplification of reference gene primers. The data were produced by immunoSEQ multiplex PCR, yet TCRdb's version contains in-frame clones alone and is incomplete. D and trimming come from the DNA, and the V and J calls and clone size come from that table. The table includes some 150,000 clones, 75% to 85% detected once. The receptor was derived from a man aged 55-75 years with acute or convalescent COVID-19. What was sequenced was peripheral blood.

CDR3 bases: TGCAGTGCTAGTACCGCAGATCGAGCGGGGACCGAGCAGTACTTC. It yields the protein CSASTADRAGTEQYF. The V and J genes are TRBV20-1 and TRBJ2-7, with 7 positions matching TRBD2. This CDR3 contains 15 residues. CDR1 and CDR2 (germline): DFQATT, SNEGSKA (reference sequence). V gave up 3 bases and J gave up 6 bases; unmatched junction bases: 14.